The rows below give T cell receptor beta chains drawn from one sample of a study of T cell repertoires in cytomegalovirus infection. One entry per CDR3 protein, called by TCRdb with MiXCR from the reads. The table has 290,000 or so distinct CDR3 sequences, roughly a tenth seen once. Sequenced input: PBMCs. The receptors shown here come from a human donor in good health (CMV status not recorded). Some clones in this sample may be carry-over from other donors' samples. The CDR3 runs from the conserved cysteine through the conserved F or W. The order of the fields is J gene, clone size, V gene, D gene, CDR3 protein, CDR3 DNA. The D gene is left open where the match is weak. Rows give clone size only sometimes, using once, few, many, or a class for an expanded clone.

>TRBJ2-5|many|TRBV6-5|.
CASSYSLLAETQYF
TGTGCCAGCAGTTACTCGCTCTTAGCGGAGACCCAGTACTTC
>TRBJ2-1|many|TRBV12-3/TRBV12-4|.
CASSLRTFNEQFF
TGTGCCAGCAGTTTACGGACTTTCAATGAGCAGTTCTTC
>TRBJ2-2|few|TRBV28|.
CASSLGGGSGELFF
TGTGCCAGCAGTTTGGGGGGGGGCTCCGGGGAGCTGTTTTTT
>TRBJ2-4|many|TRBV20-1|TRBD1
CSAADRVGAKNIQYF
TGCAGTGCTGCTGACAGGGTTGGGGCCAAAAACATTCAGTACTTC
>TRBJ1-4|many|TRBV20-1|.
CSARAPDESATNEKLFF
TGCAGTGCTAGAGCGCCCGATGAATCTGCAACTAATGAAAAACTGTTTTTT
>TRBJ2-2|few|TRBV28|TRBD2
CATRLAGASGTGELFF
TGTGCCACCCGACTAGCGGGGGCTTCGGGCACCGGGGAGCTGTTTTTT
>TRBJ2-6|few|TRBV2|.
CASRADVLGANVLTF
TGTGCCAGCAGAGCCGACGTGCTTGGGGCCAACGTCCTGACTTTC
>TRBJ1-3|.|TRBV29-1|.
CSALTGQGNTIYF
TGCAGCGCCCTGACAGGCCAAGGAAACACCATATATTTT
>TRBJ2-7|.|TRBV12-3/TRBV12-4|TRBD2
CASSRTSGSTYEQYF
TGTGCCAGCAGTCGGACTAGCGGCTCAACCTACGAGCAGTACTTC
>TRBJ2-5|.|TRBV19|TRBD1
CASRGRQGGETQYF
TGTGCCAGTAGGGGAAGACAGGGTGGAGAGACCCAGTACTTC
>TRBJ1-5|many|TRBV7-2|.
CASGDYSNQPQHF
TGTGCCAGCGGCGATTATAGCAATCAGCCCCAGCATTTT
>TRBJ2-1|many|TRBV29-1|TRBD1
CSVEDQDRAELDEQFF
TGCAGCGTTGAAGATCAGGACAGGGCTGAGTTGGATGAGCAGTTCTTC
>TRBJ1-1|many|TRBV2|TRBD1
CASSLTPGGRGAFF
TGTGCCAGCAGCCTAACCCCAGGGGGCCGGGGCGCTTTCTTT
>TRBJ2-1|many|TRBV11-3|.
CASSSGGEQFF
TGTGCCAGCAGTTCCGGGGGTGAGCAGTTCTTC
>TRBJ1-6|.|TRBV28|TRBD1
CASSPGGFNSPLHF
TGTGCCAGCAGTCCAGGGGGCTTCAATTCACCCCTCCACTTT
>TRBJ2-2|many|TRBV28|TRBD1
CASSDWDRGSTGELFF
TGTGCCAGCAGTGACTGGGACAGGGGAAGCACCGGGGAGCTGTTTTTT
>TRBJ2-5|few|TRBV20-1|TRBD2
CSAAGLAGDEGETQYF
TGCAGTGCCGCTGGACTAGCGGGGGACGAGGGGGAGACCCAGTACTTC
>TRBJ2-1|many|TRBV5-6|.
CASSLDRVAYNEQFF
TGTGCCAGCAGCTTGGACAGGGTCGCCTACAATGAGCAGTTCTTC
>TRBJ2-1|many|TRBV19|.
CASNLGLNEQFF
TGTGCCAGTAACCTGGGGTTGAATGAGCAGTTCTTC
>TRBJ1-6|many|TRBV7-8|.
CASSFSDGDNSPLHF
TGTGCCAGCAGCTTTTCAGACGGAGATAATTCACCCCTCCACTTT
>TRBJ1-6|many|TRBV6-6|.
CASRGQVSYNSPLHF
TGTGCCAGCAGAGGTCAGGTATCCTATAATTCACCCCTCCACTTT
>TRBJ2-1|few|TRBV2|.
CASRLYPGAGAAGEQFF
TGTGCCAGCAGGCTCTACCCAGGGGCGGGGGCCGCGGGGGAGCAGTTCTTC